Presented here are 29 T cell receptor beta chains from one specimen sequenced in a study of blood T cell repertoires in COVID-19. Libraries were prepared by immunoSEQ multiplex PCR; TCRdb keeps only in-frame clonotypes and omits some of them. Among 200,000 to 250,000 clones listed, 86% were seen once. Material for sequencing was peripheral blood. Every receptor here comes from a man in his sixties with acute or convalescent COVID-19.

V gene TRBV12-5 combines with J gene TRBJ2-1, with 9 bases fitting TRBD1. Germline V CDR1 and CDR2: LGHNT, FRNRAP. This CDR3 spans 14 amino acids. The J segment lost 6 bases and the V segment lost 6 bases, leaving 6 bases of the junction unmatched. CDR3 loop: CASGFGQGSNEQFF. The CDR3 DNA reads TGTGCTAGTGGGTTCGGACAGGGGAGCAATGAGCAGTTCTTC. Variable domain in full (rest from reference TRBV12-5 and TRBJ2-1): DARVTQTPRHKVTEMGQEVTMRCQPILGHNTVFWYRQTMMQGLELLAYFRNRAPLDDSGMPKDRFSAEMPDATLATLKIQPSEPRDSAVYFCASGFGQGSNEQFFGPGTRLTVL.

For the CDR3, the DNA is TGCGCCAGTACCGCCCGGGACGGGAGAGGAACCGGGGAGCTGTTTTTT. Protein sequence: CASTARDGRGTGELFF. This chain links TRBV4-3 with TRBJ2-2; TRBD2 is a possible D gene (6 bases). Germline loops: CDR1 LGHNA, CDR2 YSLEER. V was trimmed by 9 bases and J by 5 bases, leaving 22 bases between them. The length of the CDR3 is 16 residues.

This chain joins TRBV7-3 and TRBJ2-3; possible D gene TRBD1, 5 bases. V was shortened by 1 base and J by 4 bases, with 15 bases between the two germline ends. This CDR3 spans 16 amino acids. Germline V gene lookup returns CDR1 SGHTA and CDR2 FQGTGA. CDR3 coding DNA: TGTGCCAGCAGCTTAAAAGCGACAGTATACGCAGATACGCAGTATTTT. Amino acid sequence: CASSLKATVYADTQYF.

V usage is TRBV30 and J usage is TRBJ2-1; possible D gene TRBD2, 6 bases. Germline CDR1 GTSNPN, CDR2 SVGIG (reference sequence). V was shortened by 8 bases and J by 7 bases, with 12 bases between the two germline ends. This CDR3 region has 11 residues. For the CDR3, the DNA is TGTGCCGGGGCGGAGGGGAATGAGCAGTTCTTC. Protein product: CAGAEGNEQFF.

The chain uses TRBV7-6 and TRBJ1-4; tentative D call: TRBD1 (5 bases). The V end was cut by 5 bases, the J end by 6 bases, with 31 bases between. CDR3 length: 20 residues. Germline CDR1 SGHVS, CDR2 FNYEAQ. CDR3 sequence: CASSIRSRAGTGVGDEKLFF. For the CDR3, the DNA is TGTGCCAGCAGCATTCGGAGCCGTGCCGGGACTGGGGTTGGGGATGAAAAACTGTTTTTT. Full variable domain (missing parts from reference TRBV7-6 and TRBJ1-4): GAGVSQSPRYKVTKRGQDVALRCDPISGHVSLYWYRQALGQGPEFLTYFNYEAQQDKSGLPNDRFSAERPEGSISTLTIQRTEQRDSAMYRCASSIRSRAGTGVGDEKLFFGSGTQLSVL.

A remark on this clone: Germline is not matched at one junction end, which may reflect a read error. V and J are TRBV7-7 and TRBJ1-1, with a tentative D call TRBD1 (5 bases). CDR3 length: 13 amino acids. Looked up from germline, CDR1 is SSHAT and CDR2 is FNYEAQ (reference sequence). CDR3 region: CASSKDTNTEAFF. CDR3 DNA: TGTGCTAGCAGCAAGGACACGAACACTGAAGCTTTCTTT.

Of note for this clone: Mismatch with germline at one junction end may stem from a read error. The chain combines TRBV30 with TRBJ1-5; the D gene is possibly TRBD1 (6 bases). Germline lookup yields CDR1 GTSNPN and CDR2 SVGIG (reference sequence). The length of the CDR3 is 15 residues. Written as DNA, the CDR3 is TGTGCCTGGAGTGCCTTAGGCGGGGGCAAACAGCCCCAGCATTTT. This translates into CAWSALGGGKQPQHF.

The V call is TRBV2, the J call TRBJ1-6, with TRBD1 as a possible D gene (6 bases). CDR3 length: 15 amino acids. Germline CDR1 and CDR2: SNHLY and FYNNEI. Deletions cut 5 bases from V and 10 bases from J, with 18 bases between. CDR3 sequence: CASSYKPGQGSPLHF. DNA for the CDR3: TGTGCCAGCAGTTATAAGCCGGGACAAGGATCACCCCTCCACTTT.

This clone was found a few times. The V gene is TRBV7-3, the J gene TRBJ2-1; possible D gene TRBD2, 5 bases. With 5 bases removed from V and 10 bases from J, the gap between germline ends came to 12 bases. The CDR3 runs to 12 residues. Per germline, CDR1 SGHTA and CDR2 FQGTGA. The CDR3, as DNA: TGTGCCAGCAGCCCGGACTCGTTAGAGCAGTTCTTC. Encoded protein: CASSPDSLEQFF.

This clone was counted a single time. This chain links TRBV28 with TRBJ2-7; a weak D match, TRBD1 (5 bases). This CDR3 has 14 amino acids. V was shortened by 7 bases and J by 4 bases, with 17 bases between the two germline ends. Germline CDR1 and CDR2: MDHEN and SYDVKM. The CDR3 DNA is TGTGCCAGCATACCACGACAAACAGGATACGAGCAGTACTTC. Its translation is CASIPRQTGYEQYF. The full variable domain, completed using reference TRBV28 and TRBJ2-7, is DVKVTQSSRYLVKRTGEKVFLECVQDMDHENMFWYRQDPGLGLRLIYFSYDVKMKEKGDIPEGYSVSREKKERFSLILESASTNQTSMYLCASIPRQTGYEQYFGPGTRLTVT.

This chain joins TRBV7-2 and TRBJ2-5, with TRBD2 matching 12 bases. Germline CDR1 is SGHTA and CDR2 is FQGNSA. The CDR3 has 17 amino acids. Losses at the gene ends were 4 bases for V and 1 base for J; bases not matched to a gene: 7. This CDR3 reads CASSYTRLAGAQETQYF. The CDR3 DNA is TGTGCCAGCAGCTACACTCGACTAGCGGGAGCCCAAGAGACCCAGTACTTC.

V and J are TRBV24-1 and TRBJ2-5, with 8 bases fitting TRBD1. CDR3 length: 15 amino acids. The J segment lost 5 bases and the V segment lost 4 bases, leaving 8 bases of the junction unmatched. The V gene's germline CDR1 is KGHDR and CDR2 SFDVKD. The CDR3 region is CATSEPRTGLETQYF. The CDR3 DNA sequence: TGTGCCACCAGTGAACCCCGGACAGGGTTGGAGACCCAGTACTTC.

This chain links TRBV30 with TRBJ1-4, with TRBD1 matching over 10 bases. The CDR3 has 15 residues. The germline CDR1 and CDR2 sequences are GTSNPN and SVGIG (reference sequence). Germline trimming cut 6 bases from V and 8 bases from J; bases unmatched to any gene: 12. CDR3 coding DNA: TGTGCCTGTCATGGCGGGGACAGGGGTGGCGAAAAACTGTTTTTT. As protein: CACHGGDRGGEKLFF.

This rearrangement joins TRBV4-3 to TRBJ2-1, with unresolved D. The length of the CDR3 is 13 residues. The germline V gene has CDR1 LGHNA and CDR2 YSLEER. Trimming left V 0 bases short and J 7 bases short, with 7 bases between. CDR3: CASSQDERNEQFF. The CDR3 nucleotides are TGCGCCAGCAGCCAAGATGAGAGGAATGAGCAGTTCTTC.

V is TRBV29-1 and J is TRBJ2-3; 8 bases match TRBD2. This CDR3 is 15 amino acids long. Trimming at V came to 3 bases and at J to 2 bases, leaving 7 bases not matched to a gene. Looked up from germline, CDR1 is SQVTM and CDR2 is ANQGSEA. The CDR3 bases are TGCAGCGTTGATCGGGGCGGGGGGAACACAGATACGCAGTATTTT. This codes for CSVDRGGGNTDTQYF.

The CDR3 sequence is CSVVVVGQGDTEAFF. CDR3 coding DNA: TGCAGCGTCGTCGTCGTAGGACAGGGAGACACTGAAGCTTTCTTT. The chain is built from TRBV29-1 and TRBJ1-1, with 8 nucleotides matching TRBD1. CDR3 length equals 15 residues. V lost 6 bases and J lost 3; bases outside the gene matches: 12. CDR1 is SQVTM and CDR2 is ANQGSEA in the germline V gene.

The V and J genes are TRBV5-6 and TRBJ2-2, with TRBD2 identical over 7 bases. Trimming took 3 bases from V and 6 from J; bases not matched to a gene: 14. Germline V gene sequence: CDR1 SGHDT, CDR2 YYEEEE. The CDR3 is 17 amino acids. CDR3 in amino acids: CASSSVGYAGVAGELFF. The CDR3 bases are TGTGCCAGCAGCTCAGTAGGCTACGCGGGAGTGGCCGGGGAGCTGTTTTTT.

The chain combines TRBV3-1 (or the pseudogene TRBV3-2) with TRBJ2-3; 8 bases are a match to TRBD2. The CDR3 is made up of 15 amino acids. Germline-derived CDR1 and CDR2 are LGHDT and YNNKEL (reference sequence). After removal of 4 bases from V and 2 bases from J, the junction contained 5 bases not matched to a gene. The CDR3 coding sequence is TGTGCCAGCAGCCCTACTAGCGGTTACACAGATACGCAGTATTTT. Its translation is CASSPTSGYTDTQYF.

This chain connects TRBV9 to TRBJ2-7, with 10 bases identical to TRBD1. The CDR3 is 15 amino acids. V lost 3 bases and J lost 4; bases outside the gene matches: 7. CDR1 and CDR2 (germline): SGDLS, YYNGEE. In nucleotides, the CDR3 is TGTGCCAGCAGCGCGCGGGACAGGGGTGGTTACGAGCAGTACTTC. Its translation is CASSARDRGGYEQYF.

This chain links TRBV30 with TRBJ1-4; tentatively, D is TRBD1 (5 bases). The ends were cut back, 3 bases at V and 7 bases at J, with 9 bases in the middle. Germline V gene sequence: CDR1 GTSNPN, CDR2 SVGIG (reference sequence). CDR3 size: 12 residues. CDR3 nucleotide sequence: TGTGCCTGGAGCGAAAGGGGTGAAAAACTGTTTTTT. This encodes CAWSERGEKLFF.

The V gene is TRBV7-2, the J gene TRBJ2-5; a possible D gene is TRBD2 (6 bases). CDR1 and CDR2 from the germline V gene are SGHTA and FQGNSA. The CDR3 is 16 residues long. V lost 4 bases to trimming and J lost 5 bases, with 20 bases between them. CDR3 region: CASSSLEAGPRETQYF. The CDR3 nucleotides are TGTGCCAGCAGCTCCCTAGAAGCGGGCCCTCGGGAGACCCAGTACTTC.

The V and J genes are TRBV21-1 and TRBJ2-5; the table's D call of TRBD1 was not tested on the DNA. TRBV21-1 is designated a pseudogene. This CDR3 spans 18 amino acids. CDR3 nucleotide sequence: TGTGCCAGCACCTCGGACAGATGGAGACGAGAGGCCCCCGAGACCCAGTACTTC. Translation gives CASTSDRWRREAPETQYF.

The V gene is TRBV5-4, the J gene TRBJ2-2; tentatively, D is TRBD2 (5 bases). The CDR3 runs 14 residues. The V end lost 0 bases, the J end lost 6 bases, and 9 bases lay between the germline ends. Germline CDR1 is SGHNT and CDR2 is YYREEE (reference sequence). CDR3 nucleotides: TGTGCCAGCAGCTTGGTGGTGGAGGCCGGGGAGCTGTTTTTT. Translated, it gives CASSLVVEAGELFF.

The V and J genes are TRBV6-2 or TRBV6-3 and TRBJ1-1; D is uncertain. CDR3 length: 14 amino acids. V lost 5 bases, J lost 5 bases, and 15 bases lay in between. Germline loops: CDR1 MNHEY, CDR2 SVGEGT. The CDR3 loop is CASSPQPPGTEAFF. DNA of the CDR3: TGTGCCAGCAGTCCCCAGCCCCCGGGAACTGAAGCTTTCTTT.

The V gene is TRBV7-6, the J gene TRBJ2-2, with 7 bases lining up with TRBD1. Germline V gene data show CDR1 as SGHVS and CDR2 as FNYEAQ. The CDR3 covers 15 residues. The trim removed 5 bases at V and 3 bases at J, leaving 6 bases unmatched. The CDR3 protein is CASSDRARDTGELFF. Here the CDR3 DNA reads TGTGCCAGCAGCGACAGGGCCAGGGACACCGGGGAGCTGTTTTTT.

The chain combines TRBV19 with TRBJ1-2, with unresolved D. The length of the CDR3 is 15 residues. Looked up from germline, CDR1 is LNHDA and CDR2 is SQIVND (reference sequence). V was cut by 3 bases and J by 0 bases, with 11 bases left in between. In DNA form, the CDR3 reads TGTGCCAGTAGTATTGGGCAGTTCGCTAACTATGGCTACACCTTC. It specifies CASSIGQFANYGYTF.

The chain combines TRBV30 with TRBJ1-4, with D uncertain. Deletions cut 1 base from V and 7 bases from J, with 4 bases between. This CDR3 has 11 residues. Looked up from germline, CDR1 is GTSNPN and CDR2 is SVGIG (reference sequence). Here the CDR3 reads CAWSEPEKLFF. As DNA, the CDR3 is TGTGCCTGGAGTGAGCCTGAAAAACTGTTTTTT.

This sequence joins TRBV19 and TRBJ2-7, with TRBD2 matching 7 bases. The germline gives CDR1 LNHDA, CDR2 SQIVND (reference sequence). The CDR3 runs to 15 residues. After removal of 4 bases from V and 1 base from J, the junction contained 7 bases not matched to a gene. CDR3 bases: TGTGCCAGTAGTAACGCGGGAGAGGTTTCCTACGAGCAGTACTTC. Protein sequence: CASSNAGEVSYEQYF.

The chain is built from TRBV6-5 and TRBJ1-6; 8 nucleotides agree with TRBD1. Germline V gene data show CDR1 as MNHEY and CDR2 as SVGAGI. The CDR3 length is 13 residues. The CDR3 sequence is CAVGTGGFSPLHF. CDR3 DNA sequence: TGTGCTGTTGGGACAGGCGGCTTTTCACCCCTCCACTTT.